These 21 T cell receptor beta chains were sequenced from one sample in a study of T cell responses to AZD1222 COVID-19 vaccine. Profiled with immunoSEQ multiplex PCR; TCRdb holds only in-frame clones, not every one. The sample lists about 130,000 clones, about 82% occurring once. This specimen consisted of peripheral blood, obtained on day 0 of AZD1222 vaccination. These receptors were taken from an adult in good health.

The rearrangement joins TRBV9 to TRBJ1-1; 7 bases map to TRBD1. Germline V gives CDR1 SGDLS, CDR2 YYNGEE. This CDR3 spans 15 amino acids. With 4 bases clipped from V and 5 bases from J, the junction kept 11 bases outside the gene matches. Written as DNA, the CDR3 is TGTGCCAGCAGCCACACAACAGGGGTACATACTGAAGCTTTCTTT. Translating it yields CASSHTTGVHTEAFF.

The chain couples TRBV10-3 to TRBJ1-5; D remains ambiguous. The V gene's germline CDR1 is ENHRY and CDR2 SYGVKD. The ends were cut back, 2 bases at V and 6 bases at J, with 5 bases in the middle. The CDR3 totals 12 residues. For the CDR3, the DNA is TGTGCCATCAGTGAGGGGTCTCAGCCCCAGCATTTT. Its protein product is CAISEGSQPQHF.

The genes are TRBV5-4 and TRBJ1-3; TRBD1 matches 7 bases. J was trimmed by 4 bases and V by 4 bases; bases with no gene match: 11. Germline-derived CDR1 and CDR2 are SGHNT and YYREEE (reference sequence). This CDR3 has 16 residues. The CDR3 sequence is CASSRSPGQLGNTIYF. In DNA, the CDR3 is TGTGCCAGCAGCCGCTCCCCGGGACAGCTAGGAAACACCATATATTTT.

The chain links TRBV6-1 to TRBJ1-2; 8 nucleotides match TRBD1. CDR3 length equals 16 residues. Germline trimming cut 0 bases from V and 8 bases from J; bases unmatched to any gene: 11. Per germline, CDR1 MNHNS and CDR2 SASEGT. The CDR3 protein is CASSEAGTGLLRGYTF. Written as DNA, the CDR3 is TGTGCCAGCAGTGAAGCGGGGACAGGCCTCCTTAGGGGCTACACCTTC.

The chain combines TRBV5-1 with TRBJ1-2; TRBD1 agrees at 7 bases. The length of the CDR3 is 15 residues. CDR1 and CDR2 (germline): SGHRS, YFSETQ. The junction had 6 bases not matched to a gene; V was cut back by 3 bases and J by 1 base. Written as DNA, the CDR3 is TGCGCCAGCAGCTATAATGGACAGGATAACTATGGCTACACCTTC. This encodes CASSYNGQDNYGYTF.

J is TRBJ1-2 and V is TRBV5-6, with 9 bases matching TRBD1. This CDR3 is built from 14 residues. With 5 bases clipped from V and 3 bases from J, the junction kept 5 bases outside the gene matches. The germline gives CDR1 SGHDT, CDR2 YYEEEE. CDR3 loop: CASRGRTGDYGYTF. The CDR3, as DNA: TGTGCCAGCAGGGGGAGGACAGGGGACTATGGCTACACCTTC.

The gene calls are TRBV2 and TRBJ2-5; D unclear. The V gene lost 7 bases and the J gene lost 5 bases, with 8 bases spanning the gap. This CDR3 region has 11 residues. Per germline, CDR1 SNHLY and CDR2 FYNNEI. The DNA for the CDR3 is TGTGCCAGCACCCGAACGGAGACCCAGTACTTC. Its protein is CASTRTETQYF.

This clone was counted a few times. The V gene is TRBV4-3, the J gene TRBJ2-7; TRBD1 agrees at 8 bases. The CDR3 runs 15 residues. Germline V CDR1 and CDR2: LGHNA, YSLEER. Trimming removed 3 bases from V and 2 bases from J; junction bases left unmatched: 6. The CDR3, as DNA: TGCGCCAGCAGCCACGGACAGGGAGAAACCTACGAGCAGTACTTC. Protein: CASSHGQGETYEQYF.

This chain connects TRBV2 to TRBJ2-7; the D gene is possibly TRBD1 (5 bases). The CDR3 runs 15 residues. V was pared by 3 bases and J by 2 bases, with 14 bases between. Germline V gene sequence: CDR1 SNHLY, CDR2 FYNNEI. The CDR3 reads CASSEESQGAYEQYF. CDR3 bases: TGTGCCAGCAGTGAGGAATCGCAGGGTGCCTACGAGCAGTACTTC.

The chain uses TRBV10-3 and TRBJ2-7; 9 nucleotides line up with TRBD1. The J segment lost 5 bases and the V segment lost 2 bases, leaving 1 base of the junction unmatched. Germline V gene sequence: CDR1 ENHRY, CDR2 SYGVKD. The CDR3 has 13 amino acids. CDR3: CAISEGQGNEQYF. The DNA for the CDR3 is TGTGCCATCAGTGAGGGACAGGGGAACGAGCAGTACTTC.

Many counts were recorded for this clone. The V gene is TRBV7-9, the J gene TRBJ1-3; TRBD1 aligns across 11 bases. The ends lost 6 bases at V and 4 bases at J; junction bases unmatched: 8. CDR3 size: 16 residues. Germline V gives CDR1 SEHNR, CDR2 FQNEAQ (reference sequence). The CDR3 DNA is TGTGCCAGCAGTTTGGACAGGGGGCTGTTCGGAAACACCATATATTTT. It specifies CASSLDRGLFGNTIYF.

This clone has a single count. This sequence joins TRBV30 and TRBJ2-7; the D call may be TRBD1 or TRBD2 (5 bases each). The CDR3 has 15 amino acids. Germline V gene sequence: CDR1 GTSNPN, CDR2 SVGIG (reference sequence). V was trimmed by 3 bases and J by 8 bases, leaving 23 bases between them. CDR3 protein: CAWSPSGTSWGKQYF. The CDR3 DNA is TGTGCCTGGAGCCCATCCGGGACCTCCTGGGGAAAGCAGTACTTC.

The rearrangement joins TRBV10-2 to TRBJ1-1; D not resolved. The germline V and J ends were trimmed by 4 bases and 1 base, with 7 bases remaining between them. The CDR3 sequence is 13 residues long. Germline values: CDR1 WSHSY, CDR2 SAAADI. CDR3 residues: CASSVEGNTEAFF. CDR3 DNA sequence: TGCGCCAGCAGTGTGGAGGGGAACACTGAAGCTTTCTTT.

The genes are TRBV6-6 and TRBJ2-5, with D uncertain. Germline V gene lookup returns CDR1 MNHNY and CDR2 SVGAGI (reference sequence). The CDR3 runs to 12 residues. The ends were cut back, 6 bases at V and 3 bases at J, with 8 bases in the middle. CDR3 in amino acids: CASSLVEETQYF. CDR3 nucleotide sequence: TGTGCCAGCAGCCTTGTTGAAGAGACCCAGTACTTC.

The genes are TRBV5-4 and TRBJ1-2; D uncertain. Trimming left V 4 bases short and J 2 bases short, with 15 bases between. The length of the CDR3 is 15 residues. In germline, CDR1 is SGHNT, CDR2 YYREEE (reference sequence). Here the CDR3 DNA reads TGTGCCAGCAGCGACGTTCAAACTTCAAACTATGGCTACACCTTC. Translation: CASSDVQTSNYGYTF. Full variable domain (outside the CDR3, taken from reference TRBV5-4 and TRBJ1-2): ETGVTQSPTHLIKTRGQQVTLRCSSQSGHNTVSWYQQALGQGPQFIFQYYREEENGRGNFPPRFSGLQFPNYSSELNVNALELDDSALYLCASSDVQTSNYGYTFGSGTRLTVV.

This clone was seen only a few times. The chain employs TRBV5-1 and TRBJ2-7; no clear D gene. Germline CDR1 and CDR2: SGHRS and YFSETQ. V lost 4 bases to trimming and J lost 7 bases, with 24 bases between them. The CDR3 has 16 amino acids. CDR3 sequence (DNA): TGCGCCAGCAGCAAAAGTATCGGGCGGCTTGTGGCTGAGCAGTACTTC. It translates to CASSKSIGRLVAEQYF. Using reference TRBV5-1 and TRBJ2-7 for the parts outside the CDR3, the full variable domain is KAGVTQTPRYLIKTRGQQVTLSCSPISGHRSVSWYQQTPGQGLQFLFEYFSETQRNKGNFPGRFSGRQFSNSRSEMNVSTLELGDSALYLCASSKSIGRLVAEQYFGPGTRLTVT.

CDR3 sequence (DNA): TGTGCCAGCAGCTTCGGGACAGGGTATAATTCACCCCTCCACTTT. This codes for CASSFGTGYNSPLHF. V and J are TRBV11-2 and TRBJ1-6; 9 nucleotides agree with TRBD1. The CDR3 covers 15 residues. Per the germline V gene, CDR1 is SGHAT and CDR2 is FQNNGV. Unmatched junction bases numbered 1, after V lost 3 bases and J lost 4 bases.

The chain combines TRBV18 with TRBJ2-2, with no clear D. The germline V gene encodes CDR1 KGHSH and CDR2 LQKENI. Trimming stripped 3 bases from V and 5 bases from J, with 4 bases between. The CDR3 sequence is 12 residues long. CDR3 in DNA: TGTGCCAGCTCACCGAGGACCGGGGAGCTGTTTTTT. This encodes CASSPRTGELFF.

The genes are TRBV7-3 and TRBJ2-1, with a tentative D call TRBD2 (6 bases). The V gene lost 2 bases and the J gene lost 3 bases, with 8 bases spanning the gap. The germline V gene encodes CDR1 SGHTA and CDR2 FQGTGA. The CDR3 covers 14 residues. CDR3: CASSLGRDYNEQFF. Here the CDR3 DNA reads TGTGCCAGCAGCTTAGGGCGGGACTACAATGAGCAGTTCTTC.

This clone has more than one count but fewer than ten. V and J are TRBV6-1 and TRBJ1-1; D unresolved. The CDR3 sequence is 16 residues long. Per germline, CDR1 MNHNS and CDR2 SASEGT. V lost 4 bases and J 5 bases, leaving 20 bases between the germline ends. CDR3 in DNA: TGTGCCAGCAGTGTTAAGGGAACAAGGGTCAGGACTGAAGCTTTCTTT. Amino acids: CASSVKGTRVRTEAFF.

In this sample, this clone turned up a few times. The chain uses TRBV11-2 and TRBJ2-3, with unresolved D. The germline V gene encodes CDR1 SGHAT and CDR2 FQNNGV. V lost 1 base to trimming and J lost 0 bases, with 11 bases between them. This CDR3 is 16 amino acids long. The CDR3 protein is CASSLVRARSTDTQYF. CDR3 nucleotides: TGTGCCAGCAGCTTAGTCCGTGCCCGGAGCACAGATACGCAGTATTTT.